Sequencing of this TCR beta chain was carried out in a study of T cells in narcolepsy (dated by TCRdb to the late 2010s). Broadly, across the study: Healthy control donors were enrolled in the study alongside patients who had narcolepsy type 1 or type 2 (NT1, NT2). To look for autoreactive T cells in narcolepsy patients that target self-antigens of hypocretin neurons (hypocretin, TRIB2), the study used TCR Vbeta sequencing to follow clonotypes in blood and CSF.

The method was the immunoSEQ multiplex PCR assay. The clones in this table, taken by TCRdb from immuneACCESS, are in-frame only. Not every clone is retained; where verified, under half of the shortfall comes from an unresolved V gene, and the cause of the rest is unknown. The sample table lists 25,000 to 35,000 clones, roughly 82% of them with a count of one. The ten largest make up more than 0.9% of the sample. CDR1 MNHEY and CDR2 SMNVEV were looked up in the germline V gene (reference sequence). Including the terminal cysteine and phenylalanine, the CDR3 comprises 13 residues. This entry keeps only the CDR3 DNA: 39 bases, framed from base 1. Remarks on this clone: Its antigen specificity is not known. The germline gene is not matched at one end of the junction; a read error may be the cause. Other nucleotide sequences from this sample produce the same CDR3.

What the study reported, not specific to this receptor: Plots that compared CSF and blood CD4+ T cell clonotypes from the same patient highlighted HCRT-specific and TRIB2-specific autoreactive clonotypes. Some blood memory CD4+ repertoires from patients and controls contained no sequences matching autoreactive T cell clones. Patients and controls had comparable numbers of sequenced blood memory CD4+ clonotypes, averaging about 37,000 and 33,000, respectively. According to the report, autoreactive clonotypes were detected serially in the blood of the same patients and of different patients, but not in healthy controls.

For TCR Vbeta sequencing, memory CD4+ T cells were sorted ex vivo from the peripheral blood of both healthy controls and narcolepsy patients. The sequenced sample was CD45RA- memory CD4+ T cells from PBMCs. Interpreted using the paper, the cell subset or site label stands for: memory T cells sorted ex vivo from peripheral blood. The TCR was taken from a human donor with narcolepsy. The chain was built from TRBV27 and TRBJ1-1, with the D segment identity uncertain. The sequenced DNA is TGTGCCAGCAGTTTAGACCCGGCAGGTCAAGCCTTCTTT. The translation is CASSLDPAGQAFF.